This T cell receptor beta chain stems from a study of blood T cell repertoires in COVID-19. Overall study: T cells, B-cell-depleted T cells, or PBMCs provided the cDNA or gDNA that served as material.

Germline loops: CDR1 SNHLY, CDR2 FYNNEI. This CDR3 comprises 15 residues. Trimming shortened V by 5 bases and J by 0 bases, and 10 bases separated the two germline ends. Clones were sequenced by immunoSEQ multiplex PCR, and TCRdb holds only the in-frame ones, with some missing. The sample lists approximately 220,000 clones; 86% were seen once. Sequencing used PBMCs or T cells enriched from blood (not recorded which). The receptor's source is a middle-aged woman with acute COVID-19. The rearrangement joins TRBV2 to TRBJ1-4, with D possibly being TRBD1 (5 bases). The CDR3 DNA follows: TGTGCCAGCAGTAGCCCGGGGGCAACTAATGAAAAACTGTTTTTT. This codes for CASSSPGATNEKLFF.